The 20 T cell receptor beta chains reported below all come from one sample, sequenced in a study of T cells in Graves' hyperthyroidism and ophthalmopathy. The CDR3 regions of TCR beta were amplified from RNA transcripts. A first-round RT-PCR of the TCR CDR3 used the HTBI primer set. TCRdb ran MiXCR on the multiplex PCR reads and lists one entry per CDR3 protein. This sample carries fewer than 650,000 distinct CDR3 sequences, roughly 13% of them seen once, and the ten largest clones take around 5.4%. Source material: blood. The receptors stem from a woman in her 30s with Graves' hyperthyroidism that later progressed to Graves' ophthalmopathy.

This clonotype was seen many times. The genes are TRBV28 and TRBJ1-4, with 7 bases that match TRBD1. Trimming cost V 5 bases and J 8 bases; bases outside gene matches: 8. CDR3 length: 14 residues. Per germline, CDR1 MDHEN and CDR2 SYDVKM. The CDR3 is CASSGGGANEKLFF. Written as DNA, the CDR3 is TGTGCCAGCAGTGGAGGGGGCGCGAACGAAAAACTGTTTTTT. Full variable domain (outside the CDR3, taken from reference TRBV28 and TRBJ1-4): DVKVTQSSRYLVKRTGEKVFLECVQDMDHENMFWYRQDPGLGLRLIYFSYDVKMKEKGDIPEGYSVSREKKERFSLILESASTNQTSMYLCASSGGGANEKLFFGSGTQLSVL.

In the case of this clonotype: This CDR3 is missing its conserved last phenylalanine or tryptophan, likely due to a read error. The rearrangement links TRBV18 to TRBJ1-2, with D maybe TRBD1 (5 bases). Trimming removed 3 bases from V and 2 bases from J, with 13 bases in between. The germline CDR1 and CDR2 sequences are KGHSH and LQKENI. This CDR3 spans 15 amino acids. Written as DNA, the CDR3 is TGTGCCAGCTCACCGCGGGGGGAGCTCAACTATGGCTACACCCTC. Translating it yields CASSPRGELNYGYTL.

This clonotype was detected ten times or more. This rearrangement joins TRBV12-3 or TRBV12-4 to TRBJ1-5, with 9 positions matching TRBD1. The CDR3 totals 19 residues. Trimming removed 8 bases from V and 7 bases from J; junction bases left unmatched: 24. As DNA, the CDR3 is TGTGCCAGCGCAACGTTATTCGATTTGACAGGGGGGGAGGACCAGCCCCAGCATTTT. Protein sequence: CASATLFDLTGGEDQPQHF.

This chain connects TRBV11-3 to TRBJ2-5; D may match TRBD1 or TRBD2 (5 bases each). Germline V lookup: CDR1 SGHNT, CDR2 YENEEA. V was clipped by 3 bases and J by 5 bases, with 19 bases between them. The CDR3 runs 16 residues. CDR3 sequence: CASSLEKTGGGETQYF. The CDR3, as DNA: TGTGCCAGCAGCTTGGAAAAGACTGGGGGTGGGGAGACCCAGTACTTC.

This clonotype was counted at least ten times. V and J are TRBV7-2 and TRBJ2-1; D not certain. The CDR3 contains 14 residues. The ends were cut back, 4 bases at V and 6 bases at J, with 13 bases in the middle. Germline values: CDR1 SGHTA, CDR2 FQGNSA. CDR3 bases: TGTGCCAGCAGCTACACCCGGGTGACCAATGAGCAGTTCTTC. This encodes CASSYTRVTNEQFF.

The table lists this clonotype with a few counts. The chain uses TRBV20-1 and TRBJ1-1; a weak D match, TRBD1 (5 bases). The CDR3 covers 12 residues. The germline V gene encodes CDR1 DFQATT and CDR2 SNEGSKA (reference sequence). Trimming stripped 1 base from V and 11 bases from J, with 14 bases between. This CDR3 reads CSARVMGGLAFF. The CDR3 DNA follows: TGCAGTGCTAGAGTAATGGGGGGTCTTGCTTTCTTT.

This clonotype was seen a few times. V gene TRBV20-1 combines with J gene TRBJ2-1; 7 bases map to TRBD2. CDR1 is DFQATT, CDR2 SNEGSKA, per germline (reference sequence). The V segment lost 3 bases and the J segment 4 bases; nucleotides outside the gene matches: 6. CDR3 length: 14 residues. The CDR3 here is CSASGGRGYNEQFF. The CDR3 nucleotides read TGCAGTGCTAGTGGCGGGAGAGGTTACAATGAGCAGTTCTTC.

This clonotype was picked up many times. This chain uses TRBV30 with TRBJ2-1, with a possible D match to TRBD2 (6 bases). Trimming took off 0 bases at V and 7 bases at J, with 16 bases between the two ends. The CDR3 is made up of 15 amino acids. CDR1 and CDR2 (germline): GTSNPN, SVGIG (reference sequence). CDR3 coding DNA: TGTGCCTGGAGTGTCACGGGAGTAGGTATGAATGAGCAGTTCTTC. Amino acids: CAWSVTGVGMNEQFF.

As regards this clonotype: A much larger clone differs from this one at a single base, so this may be a read error. CDR3 sequence (DNA): TGTGCCAGCAGTGCCGAAGTGGACAATCAGCCCCAGCATTTT. The encoded protein is CASSAEVDNQPQHF. The chain uses TRBV28 and TRBJ1-5; no reliable D call. Germline-derived CDR1 and CDR2 are MDHEN and SYDVKM. Deletions cut 5 bases from V and 3 bases from J, with 11 bases between. This CDR3 is 14 amino acids long.

With regard to this clonotype: A much larger clone lies one base from this, so it may be a read error. The chain is built from TRBV20-1 and TRBJ2-2; 10 bases map to TRBD2. The CDR3 is 17 amino acids. Per the germline V gene, CDR1 is DFQATT and CDR2 is SNEGSKA (reference sequence). The CDR3 nucleotides read TGCAGTGATAGAGAACGTAGCGGGAGGCCCCGATCCGGGGAGCTGTTTTTT. Its protein is CSDRERSGRPRSGELFF.

The V and J genes are TRBV9 and TRBJ1-2, with D maybe TRBD1 (5 bases). Germline CDR1 reads SGDLS; CDR2 reads YYNGEE. V was cut by 0 bases and J by 2 bases, with 11 bases left in between. CDR3 length: 15 residues. The CDR3 loop is CASSVDGGGNYGYTF. The CDR3 DNA is TGTGCCAGCAGCGTAGATGGGGGAGGAAACTATGGCTACACCTTC.

This clonotype came up many times. The genes are TRBV9 and TRBJ2-7, with 8 bases identical to TRBD2. The germline V gene encodes CDR1 SGDLS and CDR2 YYNGEE. The CDR3 sequence is 15 residues long. Unmatched junction bases numbered 5, after V lost 0 bases and J lost 3 bases. The CDR3 DNA sequence: TGTGCCAGCAGCGTAGATGTAGCGGGATACTACGAGCAGTACTTC. This encodes CASSVDVAGYYEQYF.

This clonotype was found many times. The chain recombines TRBV18 with TRBJ2-1; 9 nucleotides match TRBD2. The CDR3 extends over 17 amino acids. V dropped 0 bases and J dropped 8; count of bases not matched to a gene: 11. The germline gives CDR1 KGHSH, CDR2 LQKENI. DNA of the CDR3: TGTGCCAGCTCACCACCGTCGGGGCTAGCGGGAAGGGATGAGCAGTTCTTC. It codes for CASSPPSGLAGRDEQFF. Using reference TRBV18 and TRBJ2-1 for the parts outside the CDR3, the full variable domain is NAGVMQNPRHLVRRRGQEARLRCSPMKGHSHVYWYRQLPEEGLKFMVYLQKENIIDESGMPKERFSAEFPKEGPSILRIQQVVRGDSAAYFCASSPPSGLAGRDEQFFGPGTRLTVL.

The table lists this clonotype with a few counts. The chain uses TRBV14 and TRBJ2-2, with TRBD2 as a possible D gene (5 bases). Germline V gives CDR1 SGHDN, CDR2 FVKESK. Trimming took 1 base from V and 7 from J, leaving 10 bases between them. The CDR3 runs to 14 residues. In DNA, the CDR3 is TGTGCCAGCAGCCAAGGAGGGCGCGACGGGGAGCTGTTTTTT. Its translation is CASSQGGRDGELFF.

In this sample, this clonotype turned up many times. V is TRBV18 and J is TRBJ2-1; D possibly corresponds to TRBD2 (6 bases). Between the trimmed V and J ends, which lost 2 bases and 7 bases, there was a span of 15 bases. The CDR3 contains 15 residues. Germline V gene lookup returns CDR1 KGHSH and CDR2 LQKENI. CDR3 sequence: CASSPFAGLGNEQFF. The CDR3, as DNA: TGTGCCAGCTCACCATTTGCGGGGCTGGGAAATGAGCAGTTCTTC. The entire variable domain, with the rest obtained from reference TRBV18 and TRBJ2-1, is as follows: NAGVMQNPRHLVRRRGQEARLRCSPMKGHSHVYWYRQLPEEGLKFMVYLQKENIIDESGMPKERFSAEFPKEGPSILRIQQVVRGDSAAYFCASSPFAGLGNEQFFGPGTRLTVL.

With respect to this clonotype: Because it lacks the conserved phenylalanine or tryptophan at the end, this CDR3 is likely a read error. This chain joins TRBV27 and TRBJ2-7, with D maybe TRBD1 (5 bases). The germline V gene encodes CDR1 MNHEY and CDR2 SMNVEV (reference sequence). V was clipped by 2 bases and J by 2 bases, with 13 bases between them. The CDR3 loop spans 15 amino acids. This CDR3 is CASSLGQGNTYEQYS. Written as DNA, the CDR3 is TGTGCCAGCAGTTTAGGCCAGGGTAACACCTACGAGCAGTACTCC.

V usage is TRBV20-1 and J usage is TRBJ2-3; D may be TRBD2 (6 bases). Trimming removed 5 bases from V and 2 bases from J, with 14 bases in between. The CDR3 runs 14 residues. Germline CDR1 and CDR2: DFQATT and SNEGSKA (reference sequence). The CDR3, as DNA: TGCAGTGCTTTTAGCGGAAATCCCACAGATACGCAGTATTTT. This gives the protein CSAFSGNPTDTQYF.

This clonotype has a count of ten or more. The DNA for the CDR3 is TGTGCCAGCAGTCCTAGGACAGGATTGACTTCTGGGGCCAACGTCCTGACTTTC. Protein product: CASSPRTGLTSGANVLTF. The chain combines TRBV12-3 or TRBV12-4 with TRBJ2-6; 7 nucleotides match TRBD1. The ends lost 5 bases at V and 1 base at J; junction bases unmatched: 11. The CDR3 covers 18 residues.

In its sample, this clonotype was seen once. A read error may explain this, as a much larger clone is one base away. The chain couples TRBV3-1 to TRBJ1-2, with D uncertain. Between the trimmed V and J ends, which lost 0 bases and 4 bases, there was a span of 15 bases. The CDR3 is 16 residues long. CDR1 and CDR2 (germline): LGHDT, YNNKEL (reference sequence). CDR3 sequence: CASSQDRSVPGYGYTF. CDR3 bases: TGTGCCAGCAGCCAAGATCGTTCCGTTCCCGGCTATGGCTACACCTTC.

This clonotype was seen at least ten times. The genes are TRBV12-5 and TRBJ1-1; 7 positions agree with TRBD1. J lost 1 base, V lost 1 base, and 0 bases had no gene match. Germline V gene sequence: CDR1 LGHNT, CDR2 FRNRAP. This CDR3 comprises 14 residues. The CDR3 DNA is TGTGCTAGTGGTTTGGGACAGGGGAACACTGAAGCTTTCTTT. It yields the protein CASGLGQGNTEAFF.